This TCR beta chain was recovered during a study of Ad26.COV2.S vaccination and SARS-CoV-2 variants. This CDR3 spans 15 amino acids. Germline assignment: CDR1 LGHDT and CDR2 YNNKEL (reference sequence). Deletions cut 1 base from V and 5 bases from J, with 11 bases between. Noted treatment: around 19 received Ad26.COV2.S at low or high dose, single or two shots; several received placebo; per-sample allocation not given. At day 63 after the first vaccine or placebo injection, samples were drawn. Here immunoSEQ multiplex PCR was the method, and the copy in TCRdb shows in-frame clones only, minus some. The table lists some 270,000 clones, roughly 85% of them singletons.

The chain has TRBV3-1 (or the pseudogene TRBV3-2) and TRBJ2-2; D tentatively reads TRBD1 or TRBD2 (6 bases each). The source is a person aged 18-65 years who received the Ad26.COV2.S COVID-19 vaccine or a placebo. Sequenced material: peripheral blood, taken in a trial of Ad26.COV2.S vaccine versus placebo. DNA for the CDR3: TGTGCCAGCAGCCAAGGTGGGGGGCTGACCGGGGAGCTGTTTTTT. It codes for CASSQGGGLTGELFF.